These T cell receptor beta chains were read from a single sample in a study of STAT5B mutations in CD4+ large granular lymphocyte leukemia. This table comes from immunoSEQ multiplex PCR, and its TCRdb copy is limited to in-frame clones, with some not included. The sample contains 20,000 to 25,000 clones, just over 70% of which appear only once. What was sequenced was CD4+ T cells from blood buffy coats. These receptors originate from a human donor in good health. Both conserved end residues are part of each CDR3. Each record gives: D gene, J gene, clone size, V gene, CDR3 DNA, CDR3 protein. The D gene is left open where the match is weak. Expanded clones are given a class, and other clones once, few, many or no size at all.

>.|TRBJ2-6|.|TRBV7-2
TGTGCCAGCAGCTCCCCGAGGGGTTTTTCTGGGGCCAACGTCCTGACTTTC
CASSSPRGFSGANVLTF
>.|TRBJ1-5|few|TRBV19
TGTGCCAGTAGTATAGATCTGGGGCGAGAGCAGCCCCAGCATTTT
CASSIDLGREQPQHF
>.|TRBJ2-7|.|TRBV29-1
TGCAGCGTTGGAGGGTACAGGGGAGGGGAGCAGTACTTC
CSVGGYRGGEQYF
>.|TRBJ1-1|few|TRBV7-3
TGTGCCAGCAGCTTAACGCGTTCAGGGAGTGAAGCTTTCTTT
CASSLTRSGSEAFF
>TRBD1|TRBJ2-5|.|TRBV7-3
TGTGCCAGCAGCTGTCCCTACTGGACAGGGGGCCGAAAACCGCAAGAGACCCAGTACTTC
CASSCPYWTGGRKPQETQYF
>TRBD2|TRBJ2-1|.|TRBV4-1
TGCGCCAGCAGCGACCCGGGACTAGCGGGAGGTCTGACTTACAATGAGCAGTTCTTC
CASSDPGLAGGLTYNEQFF
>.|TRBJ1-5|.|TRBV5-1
TGCGCCAGCAGCTTGGACGGCAATGGGGGGGCCCAGCATTTT
CASSLDGNGGAQHF
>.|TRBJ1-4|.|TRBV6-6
TGTGCCAGCAGTTCCCCGAACGAAAAACTGTTTTTT
CASSSPNEKLFF
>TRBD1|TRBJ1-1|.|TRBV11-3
TGTGCCAGCAGCCCGGGACAGGGGGCACCTGAAGCTTTCTTT
CASSPGQGAPEAFF
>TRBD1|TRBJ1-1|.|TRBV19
TGTGCCAGTAGGACCGGGACAGGGATATCTTACACTGAAGCTTTCTTT
CASRTGTGISYTEAFF
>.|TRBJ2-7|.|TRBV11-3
TGTGCCAGCAGCCATCCGGTCCGGGGGCCCTCTCCTTACGAGCAGTACTTC
CASSHPVRGPSPYEQYF
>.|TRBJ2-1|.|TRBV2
TGTGCCAGCAGGGCCTGGGTAAGCGGGCAGTTCTTC
CASRAWVSGQFF
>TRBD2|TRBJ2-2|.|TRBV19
TGTGCCAGTAGTGTAGCGGGGAGTACCGGGGAGCTGTTTTTT
CASSVAGSTGELFF
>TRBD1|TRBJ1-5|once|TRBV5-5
TGTGCCAGCACCGAAGACAGGGAAAGTCAGCCCCAGCATTTT
CASTEDRESQPQHF
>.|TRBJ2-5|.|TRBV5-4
TGTGCCAGCAGCTTGCCCCCCCAGGGAGGGGGAGAGACCCAGTACTTC
CASSLPPQGGGETQYF
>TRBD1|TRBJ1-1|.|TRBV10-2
TGCGCCAGCAGTGACCTCCGGGACAGGGGTTTCGACACTGAAGCTTTCTTT
CASSDLRDRGFDTEAFF
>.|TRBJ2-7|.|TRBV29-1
TGCAGCGTAAGAATTATTAGCTCCTACGAGCAGTACTTC
CSVRIISSYEQYF
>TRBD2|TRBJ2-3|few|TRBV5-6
TGTGCCAGCAGCCCGACTAGCGGGAGCACAGATACGCAGTATTTT
CASSPTSGSTDTQYF
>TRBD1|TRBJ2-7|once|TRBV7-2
TGTGCCAGCAGCTCACGGGACAGGAACTCCTACGAGCAGTACTTC
CASSSRDRNSYEQYF
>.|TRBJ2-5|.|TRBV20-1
TGCAGTGCCCCCCTGGGCGAGACCCAGTACTTC
CSAPLGETQYF
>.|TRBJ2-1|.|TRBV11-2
TGTGCCAGCAGCCCCCTTAAGGGGCCTATAGGGAATGAGCAGTTCTTC
CASSPLKGPIGNEQFF
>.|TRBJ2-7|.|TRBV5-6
TGTGCCAGCAGCTTTGGAGGGGGCTCCTACGAGCAGTACTTC
CASSFGGGSYEQYF